What follows describes a single TCR beta chain. The data were taken from a study of blood T cell repertoires in COVID-19. Trimming shortened V by 7 bases and J by 6 bases, and 15 bases separated the two germline ends. The CDR3 runs 13 residues. Authors' processing steps: Estimated nucleated cell counts came from reference gene primer amplification. Libraries were prepared by immunoSEQ multiplex PCR; TCRdb keeps only in-frame clonotypes and omits some of them. For V, J and clone size, that table is used; D and trimming come from the DNA. The sample contains approximately 330,000 clones, approximately 90% of which appear only once.

The specimen sequenced was peripheral blood. J is TRBJ1-2 and V is TRBV12-3 or TRBV12-4; D is possibly TRBD1 (6 bases). The TCR comes from a man aged 25 to 40 with COVID-19, enrolled during active disease. CDR3 sequence reads: CASTKTGGNGYTF. In DNA form, the CDR3 reads TGTGCCAGCACCAAGACAGGTGGCAATGGCTACACCTTC.